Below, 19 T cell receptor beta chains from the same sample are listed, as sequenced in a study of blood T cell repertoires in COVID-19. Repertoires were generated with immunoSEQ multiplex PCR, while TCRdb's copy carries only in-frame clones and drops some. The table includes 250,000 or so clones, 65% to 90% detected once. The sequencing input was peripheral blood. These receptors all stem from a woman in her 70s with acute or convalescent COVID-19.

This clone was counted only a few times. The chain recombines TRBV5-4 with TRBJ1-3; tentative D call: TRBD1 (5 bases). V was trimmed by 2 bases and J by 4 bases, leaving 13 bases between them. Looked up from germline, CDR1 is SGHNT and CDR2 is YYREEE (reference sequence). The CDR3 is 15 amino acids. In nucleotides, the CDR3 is TGTGCCAGCAGCTTAATCGGGGGTTTCGGAAACACCATATATTTT. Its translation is CASSLIGGFGNTIYF.

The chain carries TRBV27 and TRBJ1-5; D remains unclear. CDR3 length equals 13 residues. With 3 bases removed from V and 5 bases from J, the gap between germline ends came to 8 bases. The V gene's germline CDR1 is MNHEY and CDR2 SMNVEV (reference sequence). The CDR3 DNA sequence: TGTGCCAGCAGTTTTAGAGAAGATCAGCCCCAGCATTTT. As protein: CASSFREDQPQHF.

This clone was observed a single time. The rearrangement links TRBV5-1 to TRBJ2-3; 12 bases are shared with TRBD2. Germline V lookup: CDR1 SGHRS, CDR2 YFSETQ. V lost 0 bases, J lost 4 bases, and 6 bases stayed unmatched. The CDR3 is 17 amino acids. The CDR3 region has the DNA TGCGCCAGCAGCTTGGAACCTAGCGGGGGGGCGGCAGATACGCAGTATTTT. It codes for CASSLEPSGGAADTQYF.

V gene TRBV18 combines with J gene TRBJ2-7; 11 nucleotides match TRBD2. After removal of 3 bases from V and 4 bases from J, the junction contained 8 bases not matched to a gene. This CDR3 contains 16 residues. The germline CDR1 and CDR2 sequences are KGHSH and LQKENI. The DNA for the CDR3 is TGTGCCAGCTCACCTGAAGGGACTAGCGGTACATACGAGCAGTACTTC. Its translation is CASSPEGTSGTYEQYF. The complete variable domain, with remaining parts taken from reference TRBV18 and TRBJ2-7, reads NAGVMQNPRHLVRRRGQEARLRCSPMKGHSHVYWYRQLPEEGLKFMVYLQKENIIDESGMPKERFSAEFPKEGPSILRIQQVVRGDSAAYFCASSPEGTSGTYEQYFGPGTRLTVT.

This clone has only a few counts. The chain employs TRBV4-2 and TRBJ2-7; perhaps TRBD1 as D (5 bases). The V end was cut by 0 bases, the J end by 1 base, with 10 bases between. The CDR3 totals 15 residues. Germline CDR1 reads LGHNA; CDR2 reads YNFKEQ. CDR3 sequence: CASSQENRRSYEQYF. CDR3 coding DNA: TGTGCCAGCAGCCAAGAGAACAGGCGATCCTACGAGCAGTACTTC.

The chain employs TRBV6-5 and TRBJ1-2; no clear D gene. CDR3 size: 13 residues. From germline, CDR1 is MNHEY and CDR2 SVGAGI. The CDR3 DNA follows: TGTGGCACCACGGTACAGAGGGACTATGGCTACACCTTC. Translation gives CGTTVQRDYGYTF.

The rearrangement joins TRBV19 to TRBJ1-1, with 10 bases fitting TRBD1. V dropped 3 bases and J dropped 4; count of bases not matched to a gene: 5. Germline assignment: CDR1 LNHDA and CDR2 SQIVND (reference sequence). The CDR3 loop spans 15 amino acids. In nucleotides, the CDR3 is TGTGCCAGTAGTATCTCCTGGACAGGGGGCACTGAAGCTTTCTTT. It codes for CASSISWTGGTEAFF.

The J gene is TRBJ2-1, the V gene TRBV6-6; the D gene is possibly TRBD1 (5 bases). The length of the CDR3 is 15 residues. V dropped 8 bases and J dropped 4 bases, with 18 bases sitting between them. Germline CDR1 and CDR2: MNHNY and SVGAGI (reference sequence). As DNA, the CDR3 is TGTGCCAGCGGACAAGGACAAATCGGGTACAATGAGCAGTTCTTC. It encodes CASGQGQIGYNEQFF.

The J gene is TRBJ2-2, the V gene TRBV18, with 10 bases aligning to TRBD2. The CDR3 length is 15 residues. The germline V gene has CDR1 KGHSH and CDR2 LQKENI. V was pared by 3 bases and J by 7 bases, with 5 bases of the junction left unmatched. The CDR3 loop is CASSPLAGVGGELFF. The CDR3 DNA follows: TGTGCCAGCTCACCCCTAGCGGGGGTCGGCGGGGAGCTGTTTTTT.

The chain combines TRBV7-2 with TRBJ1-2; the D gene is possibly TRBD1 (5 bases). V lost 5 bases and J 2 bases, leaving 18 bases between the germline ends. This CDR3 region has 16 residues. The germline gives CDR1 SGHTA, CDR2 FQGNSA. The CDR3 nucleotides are TGTGCCAGCAGCCCGAGTTCATTTGGGGGGAACTATGGCTACACCTTC. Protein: CASSPSSFGGNYGYTF.

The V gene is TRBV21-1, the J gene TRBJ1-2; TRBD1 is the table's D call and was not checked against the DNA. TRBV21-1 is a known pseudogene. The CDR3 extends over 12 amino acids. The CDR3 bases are TGTGCCAGCCTGACAGGGCCACGGGGCTACACCTTC. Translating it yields CASLTGPRGYTF.

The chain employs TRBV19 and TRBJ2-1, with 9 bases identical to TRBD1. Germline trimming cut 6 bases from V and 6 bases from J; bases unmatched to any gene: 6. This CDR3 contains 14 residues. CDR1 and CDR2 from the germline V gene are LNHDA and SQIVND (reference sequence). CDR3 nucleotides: TGTGCCAGTAGACTCGGGACAGGGCGCAATGAGCAGTTCTTC. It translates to CASRLGTGRNEQFF.

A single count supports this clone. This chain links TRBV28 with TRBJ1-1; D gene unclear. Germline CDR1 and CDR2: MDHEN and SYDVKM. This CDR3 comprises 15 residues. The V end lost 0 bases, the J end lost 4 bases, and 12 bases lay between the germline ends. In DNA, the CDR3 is TGTGCCAGCAGTTTATGGAGGGCGGGGAGCACTGAAGCTTTCTTT. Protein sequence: CASSLWRAGSTEAFF.

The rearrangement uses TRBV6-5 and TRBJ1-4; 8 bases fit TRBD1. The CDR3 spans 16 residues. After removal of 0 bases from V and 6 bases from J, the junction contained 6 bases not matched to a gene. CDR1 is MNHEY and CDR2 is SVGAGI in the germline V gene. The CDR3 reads CASSYSPPGGYEKLFF. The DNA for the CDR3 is TGTGCCAGCAGTTACTCCCCCCCAGGGGGCTATGAAAAACTGTTTTTT.

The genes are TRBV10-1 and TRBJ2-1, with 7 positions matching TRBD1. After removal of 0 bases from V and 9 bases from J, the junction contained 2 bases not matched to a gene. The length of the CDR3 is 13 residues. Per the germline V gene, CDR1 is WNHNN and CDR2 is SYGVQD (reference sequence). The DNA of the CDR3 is TGCGCCAGCAGTGAGTCCCCAGGGGGTGAGCAGTTCTTC. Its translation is CASSESPGGEQFF.

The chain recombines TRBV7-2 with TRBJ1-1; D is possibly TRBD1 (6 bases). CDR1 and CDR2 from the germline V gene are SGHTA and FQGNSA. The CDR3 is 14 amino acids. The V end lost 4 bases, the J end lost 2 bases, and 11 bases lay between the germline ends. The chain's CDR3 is CASSSQGFNTEAFF. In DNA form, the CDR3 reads TGTGCCAGCAGCTCACAGGGCTTCAACACTGAAGCTTTCTTT.

The CDR3 DNA reads TGTGCCAGTAGTAGTTCCAACGGGGGGGCGAACACCGGGGAGCTGTTTTTT. Translated, it gives CASSSSNGGANTGELFF. The chain joins TRBV19 to TRBJ2-2; 8 nucleotides align to TRBD2. Germline-derived CDR1 and CDR2 are LNHDA and SQIVND (reference sequence). With 4 bases clipped from V and 0 bases from J, the junction kept 7 bases outside the gene matches. The CDR3 covers 17 residues.

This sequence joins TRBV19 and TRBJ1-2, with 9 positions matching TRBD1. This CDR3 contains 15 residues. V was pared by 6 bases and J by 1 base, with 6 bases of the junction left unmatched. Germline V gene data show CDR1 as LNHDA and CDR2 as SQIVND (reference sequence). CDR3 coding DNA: TGTGCCAGTAGCGGAGACAGGGGGAATAACTATGGCTACACCTTC. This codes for CASSGDRGNNYGYTF.

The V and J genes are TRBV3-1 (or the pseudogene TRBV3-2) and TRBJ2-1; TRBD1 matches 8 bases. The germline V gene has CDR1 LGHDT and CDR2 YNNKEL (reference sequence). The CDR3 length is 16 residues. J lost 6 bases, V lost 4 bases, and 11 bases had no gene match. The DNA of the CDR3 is TGTGCCAGCAGCCCATCAGGGGGCGCTGGGGGCAATGAGCAGTTCTTC. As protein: CASSPSGGAGGNEQFF.